This T cell receptor beta chain derives from a study of vaccination and CD4 T cells after COVID-19. Documented treatment: roughly 10-day PBMC culture with coronavirus spike peptide pools or control peptides (ViraFEST assay). CD4+ T lymphocytes from the unexposed donor were collected before the COVID-19 pandemic (2011-2018). Half the growth medium was swapped for new IL-2 medium on days 3 and 7. With the Oncomine TCR Beta short-read assay, DNA from cultured CD4+ T cells was sequenced. Cultured CD4+ T cells yielded the extracted genomic DNA. TCRdb ran MiXCR on the PCR reads and lists one entry per CDR3 protein. This sample has over 6,500 distinct CDR3 sequences; 52% occur once, and the top ten carry approximately 31%. As to this clonotype: Its cognate antigen is unknown.

Material: CD4+ T cells from blood, cultured in vitro. The receptor comes from a human donor in good health.

CDR3 sequence (DNA): TGTGCCAGCAGCTTAGATCCGGCTGCTCGGGGTGGTGAGCAGTTCTTC. It codes for CASSLDPAARGGEQFF. The rearrangement links TRBV11-3 to TRBJ2-1; possibly TRBD2 for D (5 bases). The ends were cut back, 0 bases at V and 9 bases at J, with 18 bases in the middle. CDR3 length: 16 amino acids. CDR1 is SGHNT, CDR2 YENEEA, per germline.